This TCR beta chain stems from a study of shared clonotypes between healthy human individuals. The study's findings and limits: An anticipated effect of sequencing depth on clonotype sharing among donors was recognized.

On this clone: Its antigen remains unidentified.

Clones were sequenced by immunoSEQ multiplex PCR, and TCRdb holds only the in-frame ones, with some missing. The sample shows roughly 680,000 clones, 72% of them seen only once. The CDR3 covers 17 residues. The V gene's germline CDR1 is KGHSH and CDR2 LQKENI. V shed 2 bases and J shed 4 bases, with 19 bases lying between them. The chain has TRBV18 and TRBJ2-3, with D tentatively TRBD2 (5 bases). Sequenced sample: memory CD4+ T cells sorted from blood. Subset meaning: CD45RA-negative fraction. This TCR derives from a woman in her thirties in good health. CDR3 coding DNA: TGTGCCAGCTCACCATCCCGGGATGCTAGCAGATCAGATACGCAGTATTTT. Amino acids: CASSPSRDASRSDTQYF. The entire variable domain, with the rest obtained from reference TRBV18 and TRBJ2-3, is as follows: NAGVMQNPRHLVRRRGQEARLRCSPMKGHSHVYWYRQLPEEGLKFMVYLQKENIIDESGMPKERFSAEFPKEGPSILRIQQVVRGDSAAYFCASSPSRDASRSDTQYFGPGTRLTVL.